One and the same sample provided the 25 T cell receptor beta chains below, sequenced in a study of blood T cell repertoires in COVID-19. Sequencing was performed with immunoSEQ multiplex PCR; in TCRdb, only in-frame clones are kept and a portion is missing. The repertoire has 100,000 to 150,000 clones, about four fifths of them found once; the top ten carry 8.4%. The source material was peripheral blood. These receptors all stem from a woman aged 55-69 years with active or convalescent COVID-19.

The rearrangement uses TRBV3-1 (or the pseudogene TRBV3-2) and TRBJ1-2, with D perhaps matching TRBD1 (5 bases). Germline loops: CDR1 LGHDT, CDR2 YNNKEL (reference sequence). Trimming took off 0 bases at V and 2 bases at J, with 13 bases between the two ends. This CDR3 has 16 amino acids. CDR3 coding DNA: TGTGCCAGCAGCCAAGAGAGTCGCGGACACAACTATGGCTACACCTTC. Protein sequence: CASSQESRGHNYGYTF.

This chain uses TRBV5-1 with TRBJ1-4; 7 bases fit TRBD1. This CDR3 is 17 amino acids long. Germline CDR1 and CDR2: SGHRS and YFSETQ. With 3 bases clipped from V and 6 bases from J, the junction kept 14 bases outside the gene matches. The CDR3 coding sequence is TGCGCCAGCAGCTGGAGCGGAGGGGGCCGGTGGGATGAAAAACTGTTTTTT. It yields the protein CASSWSGGGRWDEKLFF.

The chain joins TRBV28 to TRBJ1-1, with 7 bases identical to TRBD1. CDR3 size: 14 residues. Trimming took 5 bases from V and 1 from J; bases not matched to a gene: 4. Germline values: CDR1 MDHEN, CDR2 SYDVKM. CDR3 nucleotide sequence: TGTGCCAGCAGTATAAGACAGGGGAACACTGAAGCTTTCTTT. This sequence encodes CASSIRQGNTEAFF. The full variable domain, with the rest looked up from reference TRBV28 and TRBJ1-1, is DVKVTQSSRYLVKRTGEKVFLECVQDMDHENMFWYRQDPGLGLRLIYFSYDVKMKEKGDIPEGYSVSREKKERFSLILESASTNQTSMYLCASSIRQGNTEAFFGQGTRLTVV.

A single count supports this clone. V and J are TRBV2 and TRBJ2-1, with 13 positions matching TRBD2. CDR1 and CDR2 (germline): SNHLY, FYNNEI. V shed 6 bases, J shed 5 bases, and the junction held 4 bases outside the gene matches. The CDR3 is 15 amino acids. The CDR3 DNA sequence: TGTGCCAGCAGACTAGCGGGAGGGAATCACAATGAGCAGTTCTTC. Its translation: CASRLAGGNHNEQFF. Based on the CDR3 plus reference TRBV2 and TRBJ2-1, the full variable domain is EPEVTQTPSHQVTQMGQEVILRCVPISNHLYFYWYRQILGQKVEFLVSFYNNEISEKSEIFDDQFSVERPDGSNFTLKIRSTKLEDSAMYFCASRLAGGNHNEQFFGPGTRLTVL.

This chain joins TRBV11-3 and TRBJ2-5, with TRBD1 matching over 9 bases. V shed 4 bases, J shed 3 bases, and the junction held 3 bases outside the gene matches. Germline V gives CDR1 SGHNT, CDR2 YENEEA. The CDR3 has 14 amino acids. The CDR3 DNA follows: TGTGCCAGCAGCTCACAGGGGGCGGAAGAGACCCAGTACTTC. Residues: CASSSQGAEETQYF.

The chain carries TRBV4-2 and TRBJ2-7, with 13 nucleotides matching TRBD2. V gave up 5 bases and J gave up 5 bases; unmatched junction bases: 3. Germline assignment: CDR1 LGHNA and CDR2 YNFKEQ. The CDR3 is 14 residues long. DNA for the CDR3: TGTGCCAGCAGCTGGACTAGCGGGAGCCACGAGCAGTACTTC. Residues: CASSWTSGSHEQYF.

The J gene is TRBJ1-6, the V gene TRBV7-6, with D unclear. V lost 1 base, J lost 7 bases, and 5 bases lay in between. Per germline, CDR1 SGHVS and CDR2 FNYEAQ. The CDR3 covers 13 residues. The CDR3 DNA sequence: TGTGCCAGCAGCTTAGGAGTGAATTCACCCCTCCACTTT. Its protein is CASSLGVNSPLHF.

The chain couples TRBV6-5 to TRBJ1-3; D not certain. The CDR3 is 15 amino acids. CDR1 is MNHEY, CDR2 SVGAGI, per germline. Trimming cost V 4 bases and J 0 bases, with 10 bases left between them. CDR3 region: CASSSLPGSGNTIYF. CDR3 in DNA: TGTGCCAGCAGTTCTCTTCCAGGCTCTGGAAACACCATATATTTT.

The chain recombines TRBV10-1 with TRBJ1-2; TRBD1 matches at 10 bases. The germline V gene has CDR1 WNHNN and CDR2 SYGVQD (reference sequence). This CDR3 contains 15 residues. J was trimmed by 3 bases and V by 0 bases; bases with no gene match: 1. The CDR3 sequence: CASSESGQGHYGYTF. CDR3 nucleotides: TGCGCCAGCAGTGAGTCGGGACAGGGGCACTATGGCTACACCTTC.

The chain uses TRBV4-3 and TRBJ2-7, with 8 positions matching TRBD2. CDR1 and CDR2 from the germline V gene are LGHNA and YSLEER. V shed 0 bases and J 2 bases; nucleotides not matched to a gene: 3. This CDR3 spans 15 amino acids. CDR3 sequence (DNA): TGCGCCAGCAGCCAAGATGACGGGGGGGCCTACGAGCAGTACTTC. Amino acid sequence: CASSQDDGGAYEQYF.

This clone was seen only a few times. The chain carries TRBV6-5 and TRBJ2-2, with 7 bases that match TRBD1. CDR1 MNHEY and CDR2 SVGAGI come from the germline V gene. V lost 7 bases to trimming and J lost 5 bases; unmatched junction nucleotides: 10. The CDR3 contains 15 residues. The CDR3 sequence is CASKIQGVGTGELFF. The CDR3 DNA sequence: TGTGCCAGCAAAATCCAGGGGGTAGGGACCGGGGAGCTGTTTTTT.

This clone was counted once. This CDR3 is CASRTGVDTEAFF. The CDR3 nucleotides are TGTGCCAGCAGAACCGGAGTGGACACTGAAGCTTTCTTT. The chain combines TRBV11-2 with TRBJ1-1; D uncertain. CDR3 length: 13 residues. Germline V gene data show CDR1 as SGHAT and CDR2 as FQNNGV. The V end was cut by 6 bases, the J end by 3 bases, with 11 bases between. Filled out from reference TRBV11-2 and TRBJ1-1, the complete variable domain reads EAGVAQSPRYKIIEKRQSVAFWCNPISGHATLYWYQQILGQGPKLLIQFQNNGVVDDSQLPKDRFSAERLKGVDSTLKIQPAKLEDSAVYLCASRTGVDTEAFFGQGTRLTVV.

This clone has just one count. The CDR3 region is CASSLAPTSGRDQETQYF. The DNA of the CDR3 is TGTGCCAGCAGCTTAGCGCCTACTAGCGGGAGAGACCAAGAGACCCAGTACTTC. The genes are TRBV7-2 and TRBJ2-5, with 11 bases that match TRBD2. The CDR3 length is 18 residues. V lost 0 bases and J lost 0; bases outside the gene matches: 6. Germline CDR1 and CDR2: SGHTA and FQGNSA.

The V gene is TRBV19, the J gene TRBJ2-2; D remains unclear. This CDR3 is 15 amino acids long. Trimming pared 3 bases from V and 5 bases from J, leaving 13 bases between. The V gene's germline CDR1 is LNHDA and CDR2 SQIVND (reference sequence). CDR3 sequence reads: CASSITGLSTGELFF. CDR3 nucleotides: TGTGCCAGTAGTATCACGGGTCTATCTACCGGGGAGCTGTTTTTT.

The rearrangement uses TRBV4-3 and TRBJ1-2, with 7 bases that match TRBD1. CDR3 size: 16 residues. Per germline, CDR1 LGHNA and CDR2 YSLEER. The junction had 15 bases not matched to a gene; V was cut back by 4 bases and J by 7 bases. The CDR3: CASSPQSTGLIGGYTF. The CDR3 DNA follows: TGCGCCAGCAGCCCTCAATCGACAGGGTTAATTGGTGGCTACACCTTC.

The V call is TRBV11-1, the J call TRBJ1-2, with 8 bases matching TRBD1. This CDR3 region has 15 residues. From germline, CDR1 is SGHAT and CDR2 FQDESV (reference sequence). V shed 5 bases, J shed 4 bases, and the junction held 9 bases outside the gene matches. CDR3 nucleotides: TGTGCCAGCAGCGAAGAGACAGGGGAGCTCTATGGCTACACCTTC. Translating gives CASSEETGELYGYTF.

This clone rates as medium-sized. V and J are TRBV5-1 and TRBJ1-1; D may be TRBD1 (6 bases). The CDR3 contains 14 residues. CDR1 is SGHRS, CDR2 YFSETQ, per germline. V was shortened by 4 bases and J by 5 bases, with 15 bases between the two germline ends. CDR3 coding DNA: TGCGCCAGCAGCCAAGAACAGGGCAGGACTGAAGCTTTCTTT. It is translated as CASSQEQGRTEAFF. The entire variable domain, with the rest obtained from reference TRBV5-1 and TRBJ1-1, is as follows: KAGVTQTPRYLIKTRGQQVTLSCSPISGHRSVSWYQQTPGQGLQFLFEYFSETQRNKGNFPGRFSGRQFSNSRSEMNVSTLELGDSALYLCASSQEQGRTEAFFGQGTRLTVV.

The chain recombines TRBV27 with TRBJ2-1; TRBD1 aligns across 8 bases. The germline gives CDR1 MNHEY, CDR2 SMNVEV (reference sequence). The CDR3 extends over 14 amino acids. V was pared by 6 bases and J by 12 bases, with 13 bases of the junction left unmatched. CDR3 region: CASSYSGQGLRQFF. The CDR3 DNA sequence: TGTGCCAGCAGCTATAGTGGACAGGGATTGAGGCAGTTCTTC.

A single count supports this clone. V and J are TRBV7-2 and TRBJ2-7; 7 bases match TRBD2. With V trimmed by 5 bases and J by 6 bases, 13 bases remained unmatched. Germline V gives CDR1 SGHTA, CDR2 FQGNSA. The CDR3 contains 15 residues. CDR3 amino acids: CASSPSGGRAAEQYF. CDR3 nucleotide sequence: TGTGCCAGCAGCCCGTCTGGGGGGAGGGCCGCCGAGCAGTACTTC.

The genes are TRBV11-2 and TRBJ2-3; 7 nucleotides align to TRBD1. This CDR3 has 15 amino acids. Per the germline V gene, CDR1 is SGHAT and CDR2 is FQNNGV. Germline trimming cut 1 base from V and 1 base from J; bases unmatched to any gene: 2. CDR3 loop: CASSLGQGGTDTQYF. The CDR3 DNA sequence: TGTGCCAGCAGCTTAGGGCAGGGGGGCACAGATACGCAGTATTTT.

V and J are TRBV29-1 and TRBJ1-6; 7 bases map to TRBD1. V dropped 7 bases and J dropped 7; count of bases not matched to a gene: 7. In germline, CDR1 is SQVTM, CDR2 ANQGSEA. This CDR3 comprises 13 residues. The CDR3 nucleotides are TGCAGCGCCCGACAGGGCTCCAATTCACCCCTCCACTTT. Translating it yields CSARQGSNSPLHF.

The gene calls are TRBV18 and TRBJ1-1; D is perhaps TRBD1 (6 bases). The CDR3 totals 14 residues. Per the germline V gene, CDR1 is KGHSH and CDR2 is LQKENI. Trimming shortened V by 3 bases and J by 1 base, and 9 bases separated the two germline ends. CDR3 sequence reads: CASSPGQSNTEAFF. For the CDR3, the DNA is TGTGCCAGCTCACCTGGACAGTCGAACACTGAAGCTTTCTTT.

The chain employs TRBV7-6 and TRBJ1-1; D not certain. Germline V gene sequence: CDR1 SGHVS, CDR2 FNYEAQ. The CDR3 consists of 13 residues. Trimming took 3 bases from V and 1 from J, leaving 6 bases between them. The CDR3 nucleotides read TGTGCCAGCAGCTTCCAGGAGAACACTGAAGCTTTCTTT. Residues: CASSFQENTEAFF.

The gene calls are TRBV3-1 (or the pseudogene TRBV3-2) and TRBJ2-7, with 10 bases that match TRBD2. The J segment lost 2 bases and the V segment lost 4 bases, leaving 2 bases of the junction unmatched. Germline lookup yields CDR1 LGHDT and CDR2 YNNKEL (reference sequence). This CDR3 region has 14 residues. The CDR3 DNA reads TGTGCCAGCAGCCGGACTAGCGGAGCCTACGAGCAGTACTTC. Its protein product is CASSRTSGAYEQYF.

V and J are TRBV11-2 and TRBJ1-5; D remains unclear. CDR1 is SGHAT and CDR2 is FQNNGV in the germline V gene. V was cut by 0 bases and J by 3 bases, with 9 bases left in between. CDR3 length: 15 residues. CDR3 residues: CASSLDGPLNQPQHF. CDR3 DNA: TGTGCCAGCAGCTTAGATGGGCCCCTCAATCAGCCCCAGCATTTT.